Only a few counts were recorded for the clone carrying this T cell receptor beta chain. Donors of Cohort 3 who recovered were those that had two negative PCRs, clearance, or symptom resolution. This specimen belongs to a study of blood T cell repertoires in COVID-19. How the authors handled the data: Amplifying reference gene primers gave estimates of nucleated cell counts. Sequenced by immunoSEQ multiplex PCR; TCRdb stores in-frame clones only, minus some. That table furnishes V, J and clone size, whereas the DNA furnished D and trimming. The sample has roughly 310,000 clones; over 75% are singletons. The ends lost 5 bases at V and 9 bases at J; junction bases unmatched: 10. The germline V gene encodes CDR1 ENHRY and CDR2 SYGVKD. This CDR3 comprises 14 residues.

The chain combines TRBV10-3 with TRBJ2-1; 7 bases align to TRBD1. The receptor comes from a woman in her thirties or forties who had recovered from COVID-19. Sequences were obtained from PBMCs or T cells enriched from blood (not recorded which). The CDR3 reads CAISLGQGVGEQFF. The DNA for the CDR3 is TGTGCCATCAGTTTAGGCCAGGGGGTCGGTGAGCAGTTCTTC.